This T cell receptor (beta chain) emerged from a study of T cells in women clearing cervical HPV infection. Study conclusions and caveats: Cases carried less TRBV6-7 than controls: about 0.1% versus 0.15%. CIN3+ cases had significantly higher TCR richness than controls; evenness did not differ.

Libraries were prepared by immunoSEQ multiplex PCR; TCRdb keeps only in-frame clonotypes and omits some of them. The table for this sample gives about 26,000 clones. Regarding this clone: Its antigen remains unidentified. The read gets to within 3 residues of the CDR3 end, and the germline J gene fills in the rest.

CDR1 and CDR2 from the germline V gene are SGHRS and YFSETQ. Trimming took 3 bases from V and 6 from J; bases not matched to a gene: 11. CDR3 length: 15 residues. Sample: blood buffy coat. The clonotype originates from a woman between 18 and 75 years old with a cervical HPV16 infection that either progressed to CIN3+ or cleared (not recorded which). The chain carries TRBV5-1 and TRBJ2-7, with TRBD2 matching over 8 bases. The covered CDR3 bases are TGCGCCAGCAGCTGGGGTCGGGGGGGACTCCCCGAG. This codes for CASSWGRGGLPE. The complete CDR3 sequence is CASSWGRGGLPEQYF.